A selection of T cell receptor beta chains follows, all from one sample in a study of CD8+ T cells in alopecia areata. Clones were read by immunoSEQ multiplex PCR, and TCRdb kept only the in-frame ones, dropping some. Seen here are over 85,000 clones, 60% to 75% observed once, and the top ten hold about 14%. Sample: CD8+ T cells sorted from blood, taken at week 4, from a patient treated with tofacitinib. Receptors originate from a human donor with alopecia areata. Each CDR3 is given with its conserved first and last residue. A D gene is named only where the DNA matches it firmly. Where a row states a size, it is once, few, many or the class of an expanded clone; other rows omit it.

TRBV4-1	16	.	.	TRBJ2-1	CASSQEPTGIYNEQFF	TGCGCCAGCAGCCAAGAGCCTACTGGGATCTACAATGAGCAGTTCTTC
TRBV10-3	11	.	few	TRBJ1-4	CAIRANEKLFF	TGTGCCATCAGAGCGAATGAAAAACTGTTTTTT
TRBV18	15	.	.	TRBJ1-1	CASSPAGPMNTEAFF	TGTGCCAGCTCACCCGCAGGACCCATGAACACTGAAGCTTTCTTT
TRBV10-3	14	.	.	TRBJ2-3	CAISDGTDTDTQYF	TGTGCCATCAGTGACGGGACGGACACAGATACGCAGTATTTT
TRBV29-1	13	.	few	TRBJ2-7	CSVVGTSSYEQYF	TGCAGCGTTGTCGGGACTTCCTCCTACGAGCAGTACTTC
TRBV29-1	13	.	.	TRBJ2-7	CSVEDGRGYEQYF	TGCAGCGTTGAAGACGGCAGGGGCTACGAGCAGTACTTC
TRBV4-1	15	TRBD1	.	TRBJ1-1	CASSNRGPLNTEAFF	TGCGCCAGCAGCAACAGGGGGCCACTGAACACTGAAGCTTTCTTT
TRBV2	16	TRBD1	few	TRBJ1-5	CASSRGQEYSNQPQHF	TGTGCCAGCAGTAGGGGACAGGAGTATAGCAATCAGCCCCAGCATTTT
TRBV18	16	.	.	TRBJ1-1	CASSPEPRGILTEAFF	TGTGCCAGCTCACCAGAGCCCAGGGGAATTCTCACTGAAGCTTTCTTT
TRBV5-1	14	.	.	TRBJ1-2	CASSPNLGSSGYTF	TGCGCCAGCAGCCCAAACCTGGGGTCGTCTGGCTACACCTTC
TRBV9	16	.	.	TRBJ2-5	CASSVGTTGDRETQYF	TGTGCCAGCAGCGTAGGAACGACAGGTGATCGGGAGACCCAGTACTTC
TRBV29-1	15	.	.	TRBJ2-3	CSVELQGRKTDTQYF	TGCAGCGTTGAATTACAGGGGAGGAAAACAGATACGCAGTATTTT
TRBV2	13	.	once	TRBJ1-5	CASTWAFNQPQHF	TGTGCCAGCACTTGGGCTTTCAATCAGCCCCAGCATTTT
TRBV18	12	.	.	TRBJ2-5	CASSLPQETQYF	TGTGCCAGCTCACTACCCCAAGAGACCCAGTACTTC
TRBV2	16	TRBD2	few	TRBJ2-2	CASSEEAGGDTGELFF	TGTGCCAGCAGTGAAGAAGCGGGAGGGGACACCGGGGAGCTGTTTTTT
TRBV28	16	TRBD1	.	TRBJ2-7	CASSPSQTGDSYEQYF	TGTGCCAGCAGTCCCTCCCAGACAGGGGACTCCTACGAGCAGTACTTC
TRBV6-5	14	.	few	TRBJ1-1	CASNRDQRNTEAFF	TGTGCCAGCAACAGGGACCAGCGAAACACTGAAGCTTTCTTT
TRBV5-4	16	TRBD2	.	TRBJ2-1	CASSLILLAGVNEQFF	TGTGCCAGCAGCTTGATTCTACTAGCGGGGGTGAATGAGCAGTTCTTC
TRBV5-6	16	.	.	TRBJ2-3	CASSEGPLSGTDTQYF	TGTGCCAGCAGCGAGGGACCTCTCAGTGGCACAGATACGCAGTATTTT
TRBV5-1	16	TRBD2	.	TRBJ2-5	CASSGSGTSSSETQYF	TGCGCCAGCAGCGGATCTGGGACTAGTAGTTCGGAGACCCAGTACTTC
TRBV30	13	TRBD2	few	TRBJ2-7	CAWSGGGAYEQYF	TGTGCCTGGAGTGGCGGGGGGGCCTACGAGCAGTACTTC
TRBV4-1	14	.	.	TRBJ2-7	CASSQRESSYEQYF	TGCGCCAGCAGCCAAAGGGAGTCCTCCTACGAGCAGTACTTC
TRBV29-1	13	.	.	TRBJ2-3	CSVAKTSTDTQYF	TGCAGCGTTGCCAAGACTAGCACAGATACGCAGTATTTT
TRBV27	14	.	few	TRBJ1-5	CASSPGQTNQPQHF	TGTGCCAGCAGTCCCGGACAGACCAATCAGCCCCAGCATTTT
TRBV30	15	.	.	TRBJ2-1	CAWSVGGTDYNEQFF	TGTGCCTGGAGTGTAGGAGGGACAGACTACAATGAGCAGTTCTTC
TRBV27	14	.	.	TRBJ1-2	CASSPAGTLWGYTF	TGTGCCAGCAGTCCGGCCGGGACTCTATGGGGCTACACCTTC
TRBV5-4	14	.	.	TRBJ2-3	CASSDRSYTDTQYF	TGTGCCAGCAGCGACAGGAGTTACACAGATACGCAGTATTTT
TRBV5-6	16	.	.	TRBJ1-5	CASSLAPPASNQPQHF	TGTGCCAGCAGCTTGGCCCCCCCGGCTAGCAATCAGCCCCAGCATTTT
TRBV5-1	12	.	.	TRBJ1-2	CASSLGTAGYTF	TGCGCCAGCAGCTTGGGGACAGCTGGCTACACCTTC
TRBV27	15	TRBD2	.	TRBJ2-5	CASSSGLADQETQYF	TGTGCCAGCAGTTCTGGACTAGCGGATCAAGAGACCCAGTACTTC
TRBV29-1	13	.	.	TRBJ2-2	CSVELENTGELFF	TGCAGCGTTGAGCTCGAGAACACCGGGGAGCTGTTTTTT
TRBV7-9	16	.	.	TRBJ1-2	CASSLDQTGRVFGYTF	TGTGCCAGCAGCTTAGATCAGACAGGTCGTGTCTTCGGCTACACCTTC
TRBV7-9	13	.	.	TRBJ2-5	CASRPPLSETQYF	TGTGCCAGCAGACCTCCTCTTTCAGAGACCCAGTACTTC
TRBV2	17	.	.	TRBJ2-5	CASRDIERSFAEETQYF	TGTGCCAGCAGGGATATCGAACGCAGTTTCGCGGAAGAGACCCAGTACTTC
TRBV7-8	13	.	.	TRBJ2-1	CASSLVEYNEQFF	TGTGCCAGCAGCTTAGTGGAGTACAATGAGCAGTTCTTC
TRBV29-1	14	TRBD1	.	TRBJ2-7	CSVTGQGASYEQYF	TGCAGCGTTACGGGACAGGGGGCTTCCTACGAGCAGTACTTC
TRBV27	14	TRBD2	few	TRBJ2-7	CASSSLAENYEQYF	TGTGCCAGCAGTTCCCTAGCGGAGAATTACGAGCAGTACTTC
TRBV7-8	15	.	.	TRBJ2-1	CASSNSRGWNNEQFF	TGTGCCAGCAGCAACAGCCGGGGGTGGAACAATGAGCAGTTCTTC
TRBV4-3	15	.	many	TRBJ2-7	CASSQGVTGFYEQYF	TGCGCCAGCAGCCAAGGGGTGACAGGTTTCTACGAGCAGTACTTC
TRBV2	18	TRBD2	.	TRBJ2-1	CASSAGLASVSSYNEQFF	TGTGCCAGCAGCGCGGGACTAGCCTCGGTGAGCTCCTACAATGAGCAGTTCTTC
TRBV5-5	14	TRBD1	few	TRBJ1-5	CASSGRGLHQPQHF	TGTGCCAGCAGTGGCAGGGGGCTTCATCAGCCCCAGCATTTT
TRBV5-6	15	.	.	TRBJ2-5	CASSLAASSGETQYF	TGTGCCAGCAGCTTGGCGGCTAGCTCAGGAGAGACCCAGTACTTC
TRBV29-1	15	.	.	TRBJ2-6	CSVEEQVSGANVLTF	TGCAGCGTTGAAGAACAGGTCTCTGGGGCCAACGTCCTGACTTTC
TRBV5-4	16	.	few	TRBJ2-3	CASSGSAGRYTDTQYF	TGTGCCAGCAGCGGCAGCGCCGGGAGATACACAGATACGCAGTATTTT
TRBV4-3	17	.	.	TRBJ2-3	CASSQDIFRPDTDTQYF	TGCGCCAGCAGCCAAGATATTTTCAGGCCAGACACAGATACGCAGTATTTT
TRBV5-6	14	.	.	TRBJ1-1	CASSLVSGNTEAFF	TGTGCCAGCAGCTTGGTTTCTGGGAACACTGAAGCTTTCTTT
TRBV30	14	TRBD1	.	TRBJ2-7	CAWSTGTGGSEQYF	TGTGCCTGGAGCACCGGGACAGGGGGCTCCGAGCAGTACTTC
TRBV29-1	11	.	.	TRBJ2-1	CSVNPGSEQFF	TGCAGCGTTAACCCGGGGAGTGAGCAGTTCTTC
TRBV5-1	15	TRBD2	few	TRBJ2-7	CASSLFAGVSYEQYF	TGCGCCAGCAGCTTGTTTGCGGGGGTATCCTACGAGCAGTACTTC
TRBV19	14	.	.	TRBJ2-2	CASSRDPNTGELFF	TGTGCCAGTAGTAGGGACCCCAACACCGGGGAGCTGTTTTTT
TRBV7-2	17	.	.	TRBJ1-6	CASTMLRQSSYNSPLHF	TGTGCCAGCACCATGCTAAGACAGAGCTCCTATAATTCACCCCTCCACTTT
TRBV4-2	16	TRBD2	few	TRBJ2-2	CASSQVAGDNTGELFF	TGTGCCAGCAGCCAGGTAGCGGGAGATAACACCGGGGAGCTGTTTTTT
TRBV7-2	13	.	.	TRBJ2-5	CASTLGGRETQYF	TGTGCCAGCACCCTAGGAGGGCGGGAGACCCAGTACTTC
TRBV4-1	16	TRBD2	.	TRBJ2-7	CASSQRLAGESYEQYF	TGCGCCAGCAGCCAGAGACTAGCGGGAGAATCCTACGAGCAGTACTTC
TRBV30	15	TRBD2	.	TRBJ2-1	CAWSVGTSGTEEQFF	TGTGCCTGGAGTGTAGGGACTAGCGGGACGGAGGAGCAGTTCTTC